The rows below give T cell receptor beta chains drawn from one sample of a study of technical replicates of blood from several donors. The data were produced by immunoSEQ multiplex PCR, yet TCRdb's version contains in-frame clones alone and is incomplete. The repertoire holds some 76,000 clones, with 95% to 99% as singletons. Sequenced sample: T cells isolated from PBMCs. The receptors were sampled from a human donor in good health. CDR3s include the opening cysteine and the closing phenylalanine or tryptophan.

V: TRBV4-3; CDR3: CASSQETGGNQPQHF
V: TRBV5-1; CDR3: CASSVETGRTEAFF
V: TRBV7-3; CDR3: CASSSPGAGELFF
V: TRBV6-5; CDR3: CASSRGPFYEQYF
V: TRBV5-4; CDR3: CASSYWTGKEAFF
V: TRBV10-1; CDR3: CASSLWTSGRASEQFF
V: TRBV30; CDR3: CAFCWTGTESGNTIYF
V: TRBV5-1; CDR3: CASRGTGNNEQFF
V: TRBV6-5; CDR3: CASRASGKQETQYF
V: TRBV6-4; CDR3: CASSAEATYNEQFF
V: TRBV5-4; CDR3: CASSLDVGLAGETQYF
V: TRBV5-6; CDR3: CASSFLAGVGTGELFF
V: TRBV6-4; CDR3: CASSASKGGRAYEQYF
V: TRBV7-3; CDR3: CASSWDYYTGELFF
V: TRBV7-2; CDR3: CASRKGTSGVYEQYF
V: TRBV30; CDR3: CASAGNEKLFF
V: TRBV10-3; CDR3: CAISADRGGTGELFF
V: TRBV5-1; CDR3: CASRVSAGGSTDTQYF
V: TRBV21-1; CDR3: CASCYRGCFGYTF
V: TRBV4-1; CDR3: CASSQDPQDSYEQYF
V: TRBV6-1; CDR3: CASVFGEAWEQYF
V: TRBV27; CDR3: CASSPITEAFF
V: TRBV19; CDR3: CASSRGTGYSNQPQHF
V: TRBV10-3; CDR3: CAISESREGNTIYF
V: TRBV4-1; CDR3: CASSQGQGSIYEQYF
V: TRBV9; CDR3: CASSSFYTGELFF
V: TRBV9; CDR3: CASSARRDSYEQYF
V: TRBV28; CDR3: CASTVDRGSLFSEKLFF
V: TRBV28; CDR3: CASSWLRADQPQHF
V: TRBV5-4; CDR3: CASSPYGTGAYEQYF
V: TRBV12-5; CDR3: CASELAPNGNEQFF
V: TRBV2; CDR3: CAGDGGGADTQYF
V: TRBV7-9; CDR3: CASSFEGRNYEQYF
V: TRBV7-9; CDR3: CASSLGLAGAYNEQFF
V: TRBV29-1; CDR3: CSVELAGSFYSYNEQFF
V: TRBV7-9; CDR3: CASSGEHEQFF
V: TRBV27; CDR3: CASSLRDSQETQYF
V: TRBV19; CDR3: CASNYGPGEDNTEAFF
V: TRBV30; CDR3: CAWFRGGHTDTQYF
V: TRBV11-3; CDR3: CASVVGAEGQRAQANYGYTF
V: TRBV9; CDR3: CASSVDKKNTIYF
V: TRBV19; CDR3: CASSIVAIAGPSYNEQFF
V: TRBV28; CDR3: CASSPREIAYNEQFF
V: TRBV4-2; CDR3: CASSQGTSGHTGELFF
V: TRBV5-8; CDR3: CASSFAWGVPNQPQHF
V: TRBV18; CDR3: CASSPLPRGRSEQYF
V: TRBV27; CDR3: CASSKSPGAPMKGEQFF
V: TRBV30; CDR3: CAWSELVNTEAFF
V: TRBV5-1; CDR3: CASSLGFRGGRTYLTGYTF
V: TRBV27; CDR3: CASTSDRTYEQYF
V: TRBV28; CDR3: CASSFMAAGLTNYGYTF
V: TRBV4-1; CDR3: CASSQEGSTGANTEAFF
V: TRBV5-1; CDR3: CASSLGEGTSGEKTQYF